The 18 T cell receptor beta chains below were found in one sample sequenced in a study of T cells in Graves' hyperthyroidism and ophthalmopathy. TCR beta CDR3 sequences were amplified from RNA transcripts. A first-round RT-PCR of the TCR CDR3 used the HTBI primer set. TCRdb re-called the multiplex PCR reads with MiXCR, one entry per CDR3 protein. The sample lists 550,000 to 650,000 distinct CDR3 sequences, roughly 14% seen once, with more than 4.5% in the top ten. The source material was blood. These receptors originate from a woman in her thirties with Graves' hyperthyroidism that later progressed to Graves' ophthalmopathy.

V gene TRBV5-1 combines with J gene TRBJ1-1; D is possibly TRBD1 (5 bases). The ends were cut back, 2 bases at V and 4 bases at J, with 18 bases in the middle. Germline values: CDR1 SGHRS, CDR2 YFSETQ. The CDR3 is made up of 16 amino acids. CDR3: CASSLGNLGVGTEAFF. The DNA for the CDR3 is TGCGCCAGCAGCTTAGGTAATTTGGGGGTAGGCACTGAAGCTTTCTTT. Full variable domain (missing parts from reference TRBV5-1 and TRBJ1-1): KAGVTQTPRYLIKTRGQQVTLSCSPISGHRSVSWYQQTPGQGLQFLFEYFSETQRNKGNFPGRFSGRQFSNSRSEMNVSTLELGDSALYLCASSLGNLGVGTEAFFGQGTRLTVV.

This clonotype was seen only a few times. The chain couples TRBV3-1 to TRBJ2-2; 12 bases match TRBD2. This CDR3 has 19 amino acids. Trimming cost V 3 bases and J 5 bases; bases outside gene matches: 13. Germline V lookup: CDR1 LGHDT, CDR2 YNNKEL (reference sequence). In DNA, the CDR3 is TGTGCCAGCAGCCAGGGGCGTCGACTAGCGGGAGTTAAAACCGGGGAGCTGTTTTTT. Protein sequence: CASSQGRRLAGVKTGELFF.

This clonotype occurred many times. The genes are TRBV11-2 and TRBJ1-2; no clear D. The germline V gene has CDR1 SGHAT and CDR2 FQNNGV. The CDR3 has 16 amino acids. V was shortened by 0 bases and J by 3 bases, with 14 bases between the two germline ends. The CDR3 loop reads CASSLDTSVFYYGYTF. DNA for the CDR3: TGTGCCAGCAGCTTAGATACGTCGGTATTTTACTATGGCTACACCTTC.

In this sample, this clonotype turned up many times. The rearrangement joins TRBV19 to TRBJ2-5; the D gene is possibly TRBD1 (6 bases). V was clipped by 3 bases and J by 3 bases, with 20 bases between them. The CDR3 extends over 17 amino acids. Germline values: CDR1 LNHDA, CDR2 SQIVND (reference sequence). The DNA of the CDR3 is TGTGCCAGTAGTATCCGAGGGGGTCCAGCAGGGGAAGAGACCCAGTACTTC. Protein product: CASSIRGGPAGEETQYF.

Many counts were recorded for this clonotype. The chain links TRBV2 to TRBJ1-1; D is possibly TRBD1 (5 bases). The V gene lost 7 bases and the J gene lost 2 bases, with 14 bases spanning the gap. The germline V gene encodes CDR1 SNHLY and CDR2 FYNNEI. CDR3 size: 14 residues. CDR3 coding DNA: TGTGCCAGCAAACAGGTGACAACCAACACTGAAGCTTTCTTT. This codes for CASKQVTTNTEAFF. The complete variable domain, with remaining parts taken from reference TRBV2 and TRBJ1-1, reads EPEVTQTPSHQVTQMGQEVILRCVPISNHLYFYWYRQILGQKVEFLVSFYNNEISEKSEIFDDQFSVERPDGSNFTLKIRSTKLEDSAMYFCASKQVTTNTEAFFGQGTRLTVV.

The chain has TRBV7-9 and TRBJ2-2, with D maybe TRBD1 (5 bases). The CDR3 spans 18 residues. Germline CDR1 SEHNR, CDR2 FQNEAQ (reference sequence). Trimming took off 2 bases at V and 1 base at J, with 17 bases between the two ends. The CDR3 here is CASSLPSLGVGNTGELFF. The CDR3 DNA is TGTGCCAGCAGCTTACCCTCGTTAGGGGTGGGGAACACCGGGGAGCTGTTTTTT.

This clonotype was seen many times. The V call is TRBV18, the J call TRBJ2-7; unclear D gene. The CDR3 length is 14 residues. Trimming took off 3 bases at V and 2 bases at J, with 11 bases between the two ends. From germline, CDR1 is KGHSH and CDR2 LQKENI. CDR3 nucleotide sequence: TGTGCCAGCTCACCGTCGGTAAGAGCCTACGAGCAGTACTTC. Amino acid sequence: CASSPSVRAYEQYF.

This clonotype was seen repeatedly, ten times or more. The chain employs TRBV12-3 or TRBV12-4 and TRBJ1-4; D is perhaps TRBD1 (5 bases). V was trimmed by 8 bases and J by 0 bases, leaving 13 bases between them. The CDR3 has 15 amino acids. CDR3 in amino acids: CASLGRDATNEKLFF. CDR3 nucleotide sequence: TGTGCCAGCTTGGGGCGGGATGCAACTAATGAAAAACTGTTTTTT.

This clonotype was counted between two and nine times. The chain combines TRBV4-2 with TRBJ1-4; TRBD1 agrees at 8 bases. The CDR3 spans 15 residues. Germline loops: CDR1 LGHNA, CDR2 YNFKEQ. V lost 0 bases, J lost 8 bases, and 5 bases stayed unmatched. The CDR3 coding sequence is TGTGCCAGCAGCCAAGACGGCAGGGGGCAGGAAAAACTGTTTTTT. Its translation is CASSQDGRGQEKLFF.

This clonotype was counted many times. The chain has TRBV20-1 and TRBJ1-5; D is uncertain. Trimming pared 6 bases from V and 6 bases from J, leaving 18 bases between. The CDR3 runs 14 residues. The germline V gene has CDR1 DFQATT and CDR2 SNEGSKA (reference sequence). This CDR3 reads CSALTSREAQPQHF. CDR3 nucleotide sequence: TGCAGTGCCTTAACGAGCCGCGAGGCTCAGCCCCAGCATTTT.

This clonotype was detected only a few times. This chain links TRBV6-1 with TRBJ2-7; D call uncertain. Germline CDR1 reads MNHNS; CDR2 reads SASEGT. Trimming pared 5 bases from V and 3 bases from J, leaving 14 bases between. The CDR3 has 14 amino acids. This CDR3 is CASSLRFFSYEQYF. The DNA of the CDR3 is TGTGCCAGCAGTCTCAGATTTTTTAGCTACGAGCAGTACTTC.

This clonotype has just a few counts. A read error is possible here, since a much larger clone lies one base away. V is TRBV20-1 and J is TRBJ2-1; 9 bases line up with TRBD2. The DNA end is more similar to TRBJ2-7, so the J call may be wrong. CDR3 size: 17 residues. The V gene's germline CDR1 is DFQATT and CDR2 SNEGSKA (reference sequence). DNA for the CDR3: TGCAGTGCTAGAGATGGTCGCGGGAGGGCCACTTACAATGAGCAGTACTTC. It codes for CSARDGRGRATYNEQYF.

This clonotype was picked up many times. The rearrangement joins TRBV27 to TRBJ2-1; D could derive from TRBD1 or TRBD2 (5 bases each). The CDR3 sequence is 10 residues long. Germline V lookup: CDR1 MNHEY, CDR2 SMNVEV (reference sequence). Trimming stripped 10 bases from V and 6 bases from J, with 7 bases between. CDR3 region: CATGSNEQFF. CDR3 DNA sequence: TGTGCCACAGGGAGCAATGAGCAGTTCTTC.

This clonotype was seen ten or more times. The chain employs TRBV19 and TRBJ1-1; 9 bases line up with TRBD1. Germline CDR1 LNHDA, CDR2 SQIVND (reference sequence). The CDR3 has 15 amino acids. After removal of 3 bases from V and 4 bases from J, the junction contained 6 bases not matched to a gene. CDR3 nucleotide sequence: TGTGCCAGTAGTATTGTGACAGGGGGGGGCACTGAAGCTTTCTTT. Translating it yields CASSIVTGGGTEAFF. Together with reference TRBV19 and TRBJ1-1, the CDR3 gives the full variable domain: DGGITQSPKYLFRKEGQNVTLSCEQNLNHDAMYWYRQDPGQGLRLIYYSQIVNDFQKGDIAEGYSVSREKKESFPLTVTSAQKNPTAFYLCASSIVTGGGTEAFFGQGTRLTVV.

This clonotype has only a few counts. V usage is TRBV6-1 and J usage is TRBJ1-2, with 8 bases aligning to TRBD1. Germline assignment: CDR1 MNHNS and CDR2 SASEGT. This CDR3 is built from 14 residues. V gave up 6 bases and J gave up 5 bases; unmatched junction bases: 8. The CDR3 reads CASRWTGSGYGYTF. In DNA, the CDR3 is TGTGCCAGCAGGTGGACAGGGTCCGGGTATGGCTACACCTTC.

This clonotype was seen repeatedly, ten times or more. The chain uses TRBV18 and TRBJ1-1; unclear D gene. Between the trimmed V and J ends, which lost 3 bases and 8 bases, there was a span of 10 bases. The CDR3 totals 12 residues. Germline loops: CDR1 KGHSH, CDR2 LQKENI. CDR3 protein: CASSPTAEEAFF. Written as DNA, the CDR3 is TGTGCCAGCTCACCGACGGCAGAAGAAGCTTTCTTT.

This chain connects TRBV19 to TRBJ2-1, with D possibly being TRBD2 (6 bases). The CDR3 runs to 14 residues. The germline V gene encodes CDR1 LNHDA and CDR2 SQIVND (reference sequence). Trimming cost V 3 bases and J 9 bases, with 15 bases left between them. In DNA form, the CDR3 reads TGTGCCAGTAGTATGGGCGGTGGGGGGTTTGAGCAGTTCTTC. Amino acids: CASSMGGGGFEQFF.

CDR3 region: CSAISPRDRGWGEQYF. DNA for the CDR3: TGCAGTGCTATATCTCCCAGGGACAGGGGGTGGGGAGAGCAGTACTTC. The chain couples TRBV20-1 to TRBJ2-7; the match to TRBD1 covers 11 bases. The V gene's germline CDR1 is DFQATT and CDR2 SNEGSKA (reference sequence). The length of the CDR3 is 16 residues. V lost 4 bases, J lost 7 bases, and 15 bases stayed unmatched.